This T cell receptor beta chain was found in a study of cytomegalovirus exposure and HLA in healthy donors. Overall study findings and caveats: Association of 17,000 or so TCR beta sequences with HLA alleles was found at 0.05 false discovery rate in a later analysis. With high specificity and sensitivity, the classifier reportedly diagnosed cytomegalovirus status.

As regards this clone: As yet, its antigen is unknown.

Germline assignment: CDR1 SGHNT and CDR2 YENEEA. The CDR3 has 19 amino acids. The PCR made use of 60 Vbeta and 13 Jbeta primers. Sequencing used immunoSEQ multiplex PCR; TCRdb keeps in-frame clones, though not all of them. This sample has around 130,000 clones, with about 81% found just once. Each donor was healthy, and each was a bone marrow donor. V is TRBV11-3 and J is TRBJ2-5; the match to TRBD2 covers 9 bases. The end of the DNA is better explained by TRBJ2-7, so the J call may be wrong. The sample consisted of PBMCs. The clonotype originates from a man between 35 and 55 years old in good health and CMV-seronegative. The CDR3 region is CASSLDWPASGDYSYEQYF. The CDR3 DNA is TGTGCCAGCAGCTTAGATTGGCCCGCTAGCGGGGATTATTCCTACGAGCAGTACTTC.